The sequence of this T cell receptor (beta chain) was determined in a study of identical twins. The authors used template switching to add a universal primer site and gave cDNA unique molecular identifiers. One entry per CDR3 protein results from TCRdb running MiXCR on the 5' RACE reads. The sample includes some 1,600,000 distinct CDR3 sequences, less than 35% of them seen just once. This clonotype was detected only a few times. Trimming pared 1 base from V and 2 bases from J, leaving 13 bases between. Germline V gene sequence: CDR1 SGHVS, CDR2 FQNEAQ. CDR3 length equals 16 residues. The TCR was taken from a newborn girl in good health. The chain joins TRBV7-8 to TRBJ2-3; D gene unclear. The sequenced sample was cord blood. Here the CDR3 reads CASSLVRRPFTDTQYF. Here the CDR3 DNA reads TGTGCCAGCAGCTTAGTCCGGCGACCTTTCACAGATACGCAGTATTTT.